The 18 T cell receptor beta chains below were found in one sample sequenced in a study of shared clonotypes between healthy human individuals. Clones were read by immunoSEQ multiplex PCR, and TCRdb kept only the in-frame ones, dropping some. Here the sample spans approximately 1,000,000 clones, roughly 77% being singletons. The material sequenced was memory CD4+ T cells from PBMCs. As to subset: CD45RA-negative fraction. All receptors derive from a man aged 18 to 29 in good health. Some clones in this sample may be carry-over from other donors' samples.

This clone was found once. The same CDR3 is also encoded by other DNA sequences in this sample. This sequence joins TRBV15 and TRBJ2-7, with 9 positions matching TRBD1. The germline CDR1 and CDR2 sequences are LNHNV and YYDKDF (reference sequence). The CDR3 length is 14 residues. J gave up 7 bases and V 1 base, and 5 bases lay outside the gene matches. The CDR3 is CATSRGDRAREQYF. CDR3 nucleotide sequence: TGTGCCACCAGCAGAGGGGACAGGGCCCGGGAGCAGTACTTC.

This chain connects TRBV18 to TRBJ2-7; D is uncertain. Germline loops: CDR1 KGHSH, CDR2 LQKENI. Trimming took off 5 bases at V and 1 base at J, with 12 bases between the two ends. This CDR3 spans 14 amino acids. The CDR3 DNA reads as TGTGCCAGCTCAAGCCCCAGTGGATCCTACGAGCAGTACTTC. Translation: CASSSPSGSYEQYF.

This clone was observed a handful of times. The CDR3 region is CASSLGLAGGPSEEQFF. Written as DNA, the CDR3 is TGCGCCAGCAGCTTGGGGCTAGCGGGAGGGCCCTCCGAAGAGCAGTTCTTC. The chain carries TRBV5-1 and TRBJ2-1, with 12 bases lining up with TRBD2. From germline, CDR1 is SGHRS and CDR2 YFSETQ. The CDR3 contains 17 residues. V lost 0 bases to trimming and J lost 10 bases; unmatched junction nucleotides: 11.

A single count supports this clone. The J gene is TRBJ1-2, the V gene TRBV7-3; 7 nucleotides align to TRBD1. Germline V gene data show CDR1 as SGHTA and CDR2 as FQGTGA. The trim removed 2 bases at V and 8 bases at J, leaving 8 bases unmatched. This CDR3 has 14 amino acids. The CDR3 DNA follows: TGTGCCAGCAGCTTAGCCACAGGGGTTGGAGGCTACACCTTC. This encodes CASSLATGVGGYTF. The complete variable domain, with remaining parts taken from reference TRBV7-3 and TRBJ1-2, reads GAGVSQTPSNKVTEKGKYVELRCDPISGHTALYWYRQSLGQGPEFLIYFQGTGAADDSGLPNDRFFAVRPEGSVSTLKIQRTERGDSAVYLCASSLATGVGGYTFGSGTRLTVV.

V gene TRBV20-1 combines with J gene TRBJ2-5; a possible D gene is TRBD2 (5 bases). The germline CDR1 and CDR2 sequences are DFQATT and SNEGSKA (reference sequence). The CDR3 has 11 amino acids. Trimming left V 6 bases short and J 7 bases short, with 12 bases between. The CDR3 DNA follows: TGCAGTGCACCAAAAAGCGGGACCCAGTACTTC. It specifies CSAPKSGTQYF.

V usage is TRBV5-1 and J usage is TRBJ2-3, with 8 bases identical to TRBD2. CDR3 size: 14 residues. Per the germline V gene, CDR1 is SGHRS and CDR2 is YFSETQ. The V segment lost 3 bases and the J segment 5 bases; nucleotides outside the gene matches: 5. The CDR3 sequence: CASSSGLAGDTQYF. The CDR3, as DNA: TGCGCCAGCAGCTCAGGGCTAGCGGGAGATACGCAGTATTTT.

J is TRBJ1-2 and V is TRBV6-1, with D uncertain. This CDR3 is built from 11 residues. In germline, CDR1 is MNHNS, CDR2 SASEGT. Between the trimmed V and J ends, which lost 7 bases and 5 bases, there was a span of 8 bases. The CDR3 here is CASKQLYGYTF. The CDR3 nucleotides read TGTGCCAGCAAACAGCTATATGGCTACACCTTC.

The chain couples TRBV2 to TRBJ2-7; TRBD2 aligns across 9 bases. The CDR3 is 14 residues long. V trimming: 6 bases; J trimming: 9 bases; junction bases outside the gene matches: 12. CDR1 SNHLY and CDR2 FYNNEI come from the germline V gene. The chain's CDR3 is CASRVAGVSPVQYF. CDR3 nucleotide sequence: TGTGCCAGCAGGGTAGCGGGAGTTTCACCCGTGCAGTACTTC.

The gene calls are TRBV10-3 and TRBJ1-2, with D maybe TRBD1 (6 bases). Germline CDR1 is ENHRY and CDR2 is SYGVKD. Trimming shortened V by 0 bases and J by 5 bases, and 10 bases separated the two germline ends. The CDR3 has 14 amino acids. This chain's CDR3 is CAISESRDNYGYTF. The CDR3 DNA sequence: TGTGCCATCAGTGAGTCACGGGACAATTATGGCTACACCTTC.

The V gene is TRBV5-6, the J gene TRBJ1-1; TRBD1 is a possible D gene (5 bases). CDR1 and CDR2 (germline): SGHDT, YYEEEE. V was trimmed by 2 bases and J by 10 bases, leaving 15 bases between them. This CDR3 spans 13 amino acids. Here the CDR3 DNA reads TGTGCCAGCAGCTTTTTTTTGGGGCACGGAGCTTTCTTT. Its translation is CASSFFLGHGAFF.

V is TRBV21-1 and J is TRBJ2-1; the table's D call TRBD2 went unverified against the DNA. TRBV21-1 is tagged as a pseudogene. This CDR3 spans 11 amino acids. The CDR3 sequence: CAREPVSEQFF. CDR3 coding DNA: TGTGCCAGGGAGCCGGTAAGCGAGCAGTTCTTC.

This chain joins TRBV2 and TRBJ2-5; 7 bases match TRBD1. Trimming at V came to 6 bases and at J to 5 bases, leaving 9 bases not matched to a gene. The CDR3 is 14 amino acids. Germline V gene lookup returns CDR1 SNHLY and CDR2 FYNNEI. DNA of the CDR3: TGTGCCAGCAGGGAGAGAACAGGGGAGGAGACCCAGTACTTC. Its translation: CASRERTGEETQYF.

The V call is TRBV4-3, the J call TRBJ2-2; TRBD1 might be the D (5 bases). The CDR3 sequence is 14 residues long. Germline CDR1 reads LGHNA; CDR2 reads YSLEER. V was clipped by 7 bases and J by 4 bases, with 13 bases between them. For the CDR3, the DNA is TGCGCCAGCAACCCAGGGTCCGGCACCGGGGAGCTGTTTTTT. It is translated as CASNPGSGTGELFF.

This clone was recorded once. V usage is TRBV7-9 and J usage is TRBJ2-3, with TRBD2 matching over 9 bases. This CDR3 is 17 amino acids long. After removal of 1 base from V and 2 bases from J, the junction contained 7 bases not matched to a gene. Germline V lookup: CDR1 SEHNR, CDR2 FQNEAQ (reference sequence). CDR3: CASSLGILAGFTDTQYF. CDR3 sequence (DNA): TGTGCCAGCAGCTTAGGAATCCTAGCGGGATTCACAGATACGCAGTATTTT.

The chain couples TRBV5-6 to TRBJ1-3; 7 bases are shared with TRBD1. The junction had 10 bases not matched to a gene; V was cut back by 4 bases and J by 0 bases. This CDR3 is built from 17 residues. The germline V gene has CDR1 SGHDT and CDR2 YYEEEE. The CDR3 DNA sequence: TGTGCCAGCAGCCAAATTACCAGGGGGAGCTCTGGAAACACCATATATTTT. This encodes CASSQITRGSSGNTIYF.

CDR3 loop: CASSPQGQGRETQYF. The CDR3 DNA sequence: TGTGCCAGCAGCCCGCAGGGACAAGGCCGGGAGACCCAGTACTTC. The V gene is TRBV5-4, the J gene TRBJ2-5; D is perhaps TRBD1 (6 bases). Germline V lookup: CDR1 SGHNT, CDR2 YYREEE (reference sequence). The CDR3 length is 15 residues. Trimming took off 4 bases at V and 5 bases at J, with 18 bases between the two ends.

The chain recombines TRBV7-9 with TRBJ2-5; TRBD2 aligns across 9 bases. The tail of the sequence fits TRBJ2-7 better, so the J call may be wrong. Germline CDR1 reads SEHNR; CDR2 reads FQNEAQ (reference sequence). This CDR3 has 14 amino acids. CDR3 nucleotide sequence: TGTGCCAGCAGGCTTGGGACTAGCCAGCCCGAGCAGTACTTC. It yields the protein CASRLGTSQPEQYF.

This chain uses TRBV5-6 with TRBJ2-5; D is ambiguous. Germline assignment: CDR1 SGHDT and CDR2 YYEEEE. The CDR3 is 11 amino acids. V dropped 3 bases and J dropped 5 bases, with 5 bases sitting between them. The CDR3 DNA sequence: TGTGCCAGCAGCTCGCGTGAGACCCAGTACTTC. This codes for CASSSRETQYF.